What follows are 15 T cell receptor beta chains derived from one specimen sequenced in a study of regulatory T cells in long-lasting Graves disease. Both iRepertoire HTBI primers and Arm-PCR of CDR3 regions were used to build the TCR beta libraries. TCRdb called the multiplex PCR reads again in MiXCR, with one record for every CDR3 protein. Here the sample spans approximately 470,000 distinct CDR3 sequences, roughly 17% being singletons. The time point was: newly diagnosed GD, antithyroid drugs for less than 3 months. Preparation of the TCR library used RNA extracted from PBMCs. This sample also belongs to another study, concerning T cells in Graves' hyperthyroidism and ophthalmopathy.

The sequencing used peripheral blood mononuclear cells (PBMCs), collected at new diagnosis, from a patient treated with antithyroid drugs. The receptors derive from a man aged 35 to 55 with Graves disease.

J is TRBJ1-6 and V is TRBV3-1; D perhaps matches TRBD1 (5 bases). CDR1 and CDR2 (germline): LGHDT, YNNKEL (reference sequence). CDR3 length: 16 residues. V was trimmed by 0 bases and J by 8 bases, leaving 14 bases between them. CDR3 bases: TGTGCCAGCAGCCAAGATCCCCCAGGGTTTGATTCACCCCTCCACTTT. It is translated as CASSQDPPGFDSPLHF.

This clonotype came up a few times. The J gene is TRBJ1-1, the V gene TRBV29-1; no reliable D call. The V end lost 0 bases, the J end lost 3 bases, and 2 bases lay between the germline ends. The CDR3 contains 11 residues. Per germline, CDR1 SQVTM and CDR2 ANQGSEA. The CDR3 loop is CSVEDDTEAFF. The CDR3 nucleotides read TGCAGCGTTGAAGACGACACTGAAGCTTTCTTT.

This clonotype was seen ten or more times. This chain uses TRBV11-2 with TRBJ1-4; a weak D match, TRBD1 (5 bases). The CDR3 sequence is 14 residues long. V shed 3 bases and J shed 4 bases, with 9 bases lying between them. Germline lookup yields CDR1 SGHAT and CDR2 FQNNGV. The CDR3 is CASSFTGVNEKLFF. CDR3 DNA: TGTGCCAGCAGCTTTACAGGAGTTAATGAAAAACTGTTTTTT.

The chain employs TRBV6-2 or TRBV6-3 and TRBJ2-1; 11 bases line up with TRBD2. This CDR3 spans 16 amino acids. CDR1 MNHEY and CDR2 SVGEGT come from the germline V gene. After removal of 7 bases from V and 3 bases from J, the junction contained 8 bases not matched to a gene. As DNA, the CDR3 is TGTGCCAGCACTCCAGGGACTAGCGGAAACTACAATGAGCAGTTCTTC. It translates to CASTPGTSGNYNEQFF.

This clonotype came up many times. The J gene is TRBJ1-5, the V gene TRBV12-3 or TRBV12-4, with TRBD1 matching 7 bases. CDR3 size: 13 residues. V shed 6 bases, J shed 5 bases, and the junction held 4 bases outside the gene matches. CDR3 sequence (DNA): TGTGCCAGCAGCCGGGACAGATATCAGCCCCAGCATTTT. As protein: CASSRDRYQPQHF.

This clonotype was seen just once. CDR3 nucleotides: TGCGCCAGCAGCCAAACCGGGACAGGGGGGGATGAAGCTTTCTTT. Protein product: CASSQTGTGGDEAFF. The chain carries TRBV4-1 and TRBJ1-1; TRBD1 matches at 11 bases. Losses at the gene ends were 2 bases for V and 7 bases for J; bases not matched to a gene: 6. The CDR3 runs to 15 residues. Germline assignment: CDR1 MGHRA and CDR2 YSYEKL.

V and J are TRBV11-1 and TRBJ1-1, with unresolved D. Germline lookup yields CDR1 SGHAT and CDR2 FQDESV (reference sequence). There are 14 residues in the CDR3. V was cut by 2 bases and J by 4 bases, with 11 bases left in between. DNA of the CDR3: TGTGCCAGCAGCTTAACTGGGTTTAGCACTGAAGCTTTCTTT. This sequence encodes CASSLTGFSTEAFF.

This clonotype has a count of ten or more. CDR3 region: CASSPRDRISYEQYF. The CDR3 nucleotides are TGTGCCAGCAGCCCAAGGGACCGCATCTCCTACGAGCAGTACTTC. The chain joins TRBV11-2 to TRBJ2-7; D is tentatively TRBD1 or TRBD2 (5 bases each). Per germline, CDR1 SGHAT and CDR2 FQNNGV. V lost 5 bases and J lost 0, with 14 bases in between. This CDR3 region has 15 residues.

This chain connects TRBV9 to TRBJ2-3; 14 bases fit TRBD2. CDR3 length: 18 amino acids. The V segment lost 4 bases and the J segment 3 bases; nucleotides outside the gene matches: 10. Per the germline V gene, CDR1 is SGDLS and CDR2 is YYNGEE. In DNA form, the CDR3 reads TGTGCCAGCAGCCCCCCCCCGGGACTAGCGGGAGTAACAGATACGCAGTATTTT. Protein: CASSPPPGLAGVTDTQYF.

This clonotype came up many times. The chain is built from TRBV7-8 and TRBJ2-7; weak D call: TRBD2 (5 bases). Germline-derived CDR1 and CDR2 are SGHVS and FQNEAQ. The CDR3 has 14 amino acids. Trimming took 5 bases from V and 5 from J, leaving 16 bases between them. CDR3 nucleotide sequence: TGTGCCAGCAGCACCCCAACTAGTATCCACGAGCAGTACTTC. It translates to CASSTPTSIHEQYF.

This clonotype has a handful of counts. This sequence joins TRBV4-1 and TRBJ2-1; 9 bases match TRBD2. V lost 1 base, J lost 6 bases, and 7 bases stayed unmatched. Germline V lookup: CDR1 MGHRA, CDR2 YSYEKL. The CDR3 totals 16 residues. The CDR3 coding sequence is TGCGCCAGCAGCCAAGGCCTTAGCGGGAGTATCAATGAGCAGTTCTTC. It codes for CASSQGLSGSINEQFF.

This CDR3 is CASSLEAAGIATNEKLFF. In DNA, the CDR3 is TGTGCCAGCAGCTTAGAGGCTGCAGGGATTGCAACTAATGAAAAACTGTTTTTT. The V call is TRBV7-8, the J call TRBJ1-4; the D gene is possibly TRBD1 (5 bases). This CDR3 has 18 residues. The germline gives CDR1 SGHVS, CDR2 FQNEAQ. V was clipped by 1 base and J by 0 bases, with 15 bases between them.

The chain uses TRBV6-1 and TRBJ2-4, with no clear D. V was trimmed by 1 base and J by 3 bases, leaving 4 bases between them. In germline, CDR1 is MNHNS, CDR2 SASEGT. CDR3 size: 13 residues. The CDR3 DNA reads TGTGCCAGCAGTGAAGTGCACAAAAACATTCAGTACTTC. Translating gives CASSEVHKNIQYF.

As DNA, the CDR3 is TGCAGCGGCGGTTTGAGTCGGGAGCAGTTCTTC. This codes for CSGGLSREQFF. The V call is TRBV29-1, the J call TRBJ2-3; D gene uncertain. The J call may be incorrect, as the DNA end agrees better with TRBJ2-1. The CDR3 length is 11 residues. CDR1 and CDR2 (germline): SQVTM, ANQGSEA.

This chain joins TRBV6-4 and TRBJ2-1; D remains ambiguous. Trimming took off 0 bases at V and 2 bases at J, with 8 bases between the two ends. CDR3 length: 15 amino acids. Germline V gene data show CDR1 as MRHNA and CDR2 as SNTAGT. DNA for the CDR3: TGTGCCAGCAGTGACTCTGGCCATCCCTACAATGAGCAGTTCTTC. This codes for CASSDSGHPYNEQFF.